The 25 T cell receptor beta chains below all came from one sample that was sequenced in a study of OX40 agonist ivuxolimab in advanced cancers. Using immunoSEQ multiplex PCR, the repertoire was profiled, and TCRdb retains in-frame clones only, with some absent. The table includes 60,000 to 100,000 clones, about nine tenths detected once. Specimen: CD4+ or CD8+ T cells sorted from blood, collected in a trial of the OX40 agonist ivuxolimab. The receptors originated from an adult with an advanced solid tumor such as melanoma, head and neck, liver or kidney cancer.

CDR3 bases: TGCAGCGTTGATTTCCAGGGTGGTGAGACCCAGTACTTC. It encodes CSVDFQGGETQYF. J is TRBJ2-5 and V is TRBV29-1; TRBD1 is a possible D gene (5 bases). Trimming removed 3 bases from V and 5 bases from J, with 13 bases in between. Germline-derived CDR1 and CDR2 are SQVTM and ANQGSEA. The CDR3 loop spans 13 amino acids.

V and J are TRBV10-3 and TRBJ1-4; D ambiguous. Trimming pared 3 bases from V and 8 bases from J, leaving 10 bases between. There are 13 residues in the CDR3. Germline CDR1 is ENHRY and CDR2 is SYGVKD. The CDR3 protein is CAISDGGREKLFF. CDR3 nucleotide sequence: TGTGCCATCAGTGATGGCGGCCGCGAAAAACTGTTTTTT.

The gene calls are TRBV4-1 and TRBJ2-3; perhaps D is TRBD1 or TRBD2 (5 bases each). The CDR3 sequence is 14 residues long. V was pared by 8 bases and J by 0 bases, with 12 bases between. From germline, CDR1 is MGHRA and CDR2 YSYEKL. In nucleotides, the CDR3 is TGCGCCAGCGGGGGTAAGACTAGCACAGATACGCAGTATTTT. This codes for CASGGKTSTDTQYF.

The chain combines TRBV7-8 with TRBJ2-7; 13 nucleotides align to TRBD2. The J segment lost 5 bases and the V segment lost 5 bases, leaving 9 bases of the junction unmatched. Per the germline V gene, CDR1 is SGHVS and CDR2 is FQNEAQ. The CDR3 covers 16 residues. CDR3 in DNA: TGTGCCAGCAGCCTCGGACTAGCGGGAGTCGGGGACGAGCAGTACTTC. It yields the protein CASSLGLAGVGDEQYF.

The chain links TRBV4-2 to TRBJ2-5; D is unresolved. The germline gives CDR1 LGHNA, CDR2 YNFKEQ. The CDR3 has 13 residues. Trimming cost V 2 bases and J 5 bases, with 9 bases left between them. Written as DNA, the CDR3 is TGTGCCAGCAGCCAAAGGCAGGATGAGACCCAGTACTTC. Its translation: CASSQRQDETQYF.

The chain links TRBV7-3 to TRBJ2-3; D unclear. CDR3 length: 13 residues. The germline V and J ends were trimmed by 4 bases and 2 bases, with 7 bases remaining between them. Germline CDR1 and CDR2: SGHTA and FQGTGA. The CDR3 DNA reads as TGTGCCAGCAGCTCCTCTTCCACAGATACGCAGTATTTT. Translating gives CASSSSSTDTQYF.

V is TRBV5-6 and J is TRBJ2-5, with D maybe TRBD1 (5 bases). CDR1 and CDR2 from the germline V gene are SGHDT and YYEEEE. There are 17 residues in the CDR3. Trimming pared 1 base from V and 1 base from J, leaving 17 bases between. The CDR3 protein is CASSLRVLAQGQETQYF. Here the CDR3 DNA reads TGTGCCAGCAGCTTGAGGGTTTTGGCTCAGGGCCAAGAGACCCAGTACTTC. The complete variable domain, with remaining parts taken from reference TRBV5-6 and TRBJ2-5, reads DAGVTQSPTHLIKTRGQQVTLRCSPKSGHDTVSWYQQALGQGPQFIFQYYEEEERQRGNFPDRFSGHQFPNYSSELNVNALLLGDSALYLCASSLRVLAQGQETQYFGPGTRLLVL.

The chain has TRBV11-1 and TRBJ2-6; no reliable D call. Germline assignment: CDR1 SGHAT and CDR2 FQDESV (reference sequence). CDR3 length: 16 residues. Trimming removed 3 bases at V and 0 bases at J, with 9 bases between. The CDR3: CASSFRPLSGANVLTF. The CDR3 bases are TGTGCCAGCAGCTTTAGACCACTCTCTGGGGCCAACGTCCTGACTTTC.

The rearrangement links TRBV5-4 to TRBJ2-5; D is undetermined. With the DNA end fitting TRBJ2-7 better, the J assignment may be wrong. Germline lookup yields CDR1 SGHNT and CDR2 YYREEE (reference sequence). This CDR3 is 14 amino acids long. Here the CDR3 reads CASSTPSQNYEQYF. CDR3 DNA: TGTGCCAGCAGCACACCCAGTCAGAACTACGAGCAGTACTTC.

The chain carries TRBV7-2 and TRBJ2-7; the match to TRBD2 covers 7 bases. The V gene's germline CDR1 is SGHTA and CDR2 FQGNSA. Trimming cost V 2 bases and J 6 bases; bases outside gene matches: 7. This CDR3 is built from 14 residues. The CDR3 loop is CASSLQGGGGEQYF. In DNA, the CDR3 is TGTGCCAGCAGCTTACAGGGAGGCGGGGGCGAGCAGTACTTC.

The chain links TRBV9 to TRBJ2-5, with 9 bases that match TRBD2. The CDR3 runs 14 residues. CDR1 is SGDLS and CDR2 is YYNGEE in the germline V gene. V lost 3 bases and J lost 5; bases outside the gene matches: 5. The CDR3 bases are TGTGCCAGCAGCGGACATAGCGGGGGCGAGACCCAGTACTTC. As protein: CASSGHSGGETQYF.

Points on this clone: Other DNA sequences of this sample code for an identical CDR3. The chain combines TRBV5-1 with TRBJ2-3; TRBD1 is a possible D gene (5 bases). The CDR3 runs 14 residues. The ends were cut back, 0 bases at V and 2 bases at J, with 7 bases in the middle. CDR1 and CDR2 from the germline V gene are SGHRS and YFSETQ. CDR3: CASSLGGATDTQYF. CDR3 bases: TGCGCCAGCAGCTTGGGTGGGGCCACAGATACGCAGTATTTT. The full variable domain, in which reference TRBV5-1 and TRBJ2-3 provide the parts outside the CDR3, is KAGVTQTPRYLIKTRGQQVTLSCSPISGHRSVSWYQQTPGQGLQFLFEYFSETQRNKGNFPGRFSGRQFSNSRSEMNVSTLELGDSALYLCASSLGGATDTQYFGPGTRLTVL.

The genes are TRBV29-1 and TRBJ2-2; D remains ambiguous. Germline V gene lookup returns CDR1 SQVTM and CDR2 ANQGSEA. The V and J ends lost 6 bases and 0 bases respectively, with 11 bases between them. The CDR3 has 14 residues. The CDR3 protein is CSVPRAPNTGELFF. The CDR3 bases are TGCAGCGTCCCGAGAGCGCCGAACACCGGGGAGCTGTTTTTT.

This CDR3 is CASSFERTQDTQYF. Written as DNA, the CDR3 is TGTGCCAGCAGCTTTGAGCGGACCCAAGATACGCAGTATTTT. The chain links TRBV11-2 to TRBJ2-3; D perhaps matches TRBD2 (5 bases). The CDR3 has 14 residues. V dropped 3 bases and J dropped 5 bases, with 12 bases sitting between them. CDR1 is SGHAT and CDR2 is FQNNGV in the germline V gene. Using reference TRBV11-2 and TRBJ2-3 for the parts outside the CDR3, the full variable domain is EAGVAQSPRYKIIEKRQSVAFWCNPISGHATLYWYQQILGQGPKLLIQFQNNGVVDDSQLPKDRFSAERLKGVDSTLKIQPAKLEDSAVYLCASSFERTQDTQYFGPGTRLTVL.

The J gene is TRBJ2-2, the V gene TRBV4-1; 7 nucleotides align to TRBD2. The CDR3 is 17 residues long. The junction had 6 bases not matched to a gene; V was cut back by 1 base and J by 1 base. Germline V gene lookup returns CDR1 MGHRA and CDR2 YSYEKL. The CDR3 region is CASSQGRLAQNTGELFF. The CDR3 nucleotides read TGCGCCAGCAGCCAAGGCCGACTAGCCCAGAACACCGGGGAGCTGTTTTTT.

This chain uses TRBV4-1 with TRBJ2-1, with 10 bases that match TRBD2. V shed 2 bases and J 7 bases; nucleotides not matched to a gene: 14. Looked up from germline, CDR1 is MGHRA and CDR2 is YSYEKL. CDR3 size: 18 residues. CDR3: CASSQTSPKREGGNEQFF. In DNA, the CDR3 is TGCGCCAGCAGCCAAACCTCCCCAAAGCGGGAGGGTGGGAATGAGCAGTTCTTC.

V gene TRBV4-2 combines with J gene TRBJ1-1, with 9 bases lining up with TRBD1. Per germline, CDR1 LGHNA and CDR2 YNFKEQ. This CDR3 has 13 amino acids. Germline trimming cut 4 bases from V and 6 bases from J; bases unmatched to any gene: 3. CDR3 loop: CASSRDRDAEAFF. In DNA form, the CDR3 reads TGTGCCAGCAGCCGGGACAGGGATGCTGAAGCTTTCTTT.

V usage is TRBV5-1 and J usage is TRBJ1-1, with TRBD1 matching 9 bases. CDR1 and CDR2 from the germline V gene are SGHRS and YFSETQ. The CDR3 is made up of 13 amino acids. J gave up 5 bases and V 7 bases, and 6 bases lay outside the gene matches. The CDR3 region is CASLGQGGTEAFF. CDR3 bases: TGCGCCAGCCTGGGACAGGGTGGGACTGAAGCTTTCTTT.

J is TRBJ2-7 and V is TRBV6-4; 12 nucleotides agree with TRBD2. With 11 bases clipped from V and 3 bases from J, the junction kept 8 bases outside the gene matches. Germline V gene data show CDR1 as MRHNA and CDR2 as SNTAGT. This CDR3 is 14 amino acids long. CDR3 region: CAGSGLAGIYEQYF. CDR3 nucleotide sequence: TGTGCCGGGAGTGGACTAGCGGGGATCTACGAGCAGTACTTC.

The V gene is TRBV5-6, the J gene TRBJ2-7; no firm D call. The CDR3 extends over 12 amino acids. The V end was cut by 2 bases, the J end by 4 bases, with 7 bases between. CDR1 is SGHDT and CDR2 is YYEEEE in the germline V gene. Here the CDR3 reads CASSFSAYEQYF. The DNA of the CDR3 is TGTGCCAGCAGCTTCAGTGCGTACGAGCAGTACTTC. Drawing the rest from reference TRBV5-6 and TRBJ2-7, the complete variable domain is DAGVTQSPTHLIKTRGQQVTLRCSPKSGHDTVSWYQQALGQGPQFIFQYYEEEERQRGNFPDRFSGHQFPNYSSELNVNALLLGDSALYLCASSFSAYEQYFGPGTRLTVT.

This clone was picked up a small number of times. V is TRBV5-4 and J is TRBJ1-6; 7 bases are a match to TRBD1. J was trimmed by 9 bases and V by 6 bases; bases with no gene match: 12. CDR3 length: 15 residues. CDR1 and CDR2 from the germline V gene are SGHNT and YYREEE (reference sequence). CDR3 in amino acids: CASTHGDRSGSPLHF. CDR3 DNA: TGTGCCAGCACCCACGGGGACAGATCGGGTTCACCCCTCCACTTT. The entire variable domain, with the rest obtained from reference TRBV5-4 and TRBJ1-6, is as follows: ETGVTQSPTHLIKTRGQQVTLRCSSQSGHNTVSWYQQALGQGPQFIFQYYREEENGRGNFPPRFSGLQFPNYSSELNVNALELDDSALYLCASTHGDRSGSPLHFGNGTRLTVT.

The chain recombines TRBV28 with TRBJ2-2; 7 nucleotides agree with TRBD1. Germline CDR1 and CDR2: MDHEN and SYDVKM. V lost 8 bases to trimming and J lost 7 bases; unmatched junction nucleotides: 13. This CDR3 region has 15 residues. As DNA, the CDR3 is TGTGCCAGCCCTAACGGGCAGGGGGATGGCGGGGAGCTGTTTTTT. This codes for CASPNGQGDGGELFF.

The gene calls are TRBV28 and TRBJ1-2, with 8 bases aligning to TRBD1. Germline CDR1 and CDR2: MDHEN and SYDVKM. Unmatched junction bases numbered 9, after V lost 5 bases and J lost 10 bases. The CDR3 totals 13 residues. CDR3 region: CASSQQGGWDYTF. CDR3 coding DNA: TGTGCCAGCAGTCAACAGGGGGGGTGGGACTACACCTTC.

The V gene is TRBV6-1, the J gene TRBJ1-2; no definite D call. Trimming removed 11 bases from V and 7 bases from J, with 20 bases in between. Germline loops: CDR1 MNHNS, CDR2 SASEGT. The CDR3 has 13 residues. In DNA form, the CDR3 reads TGTGCCTCTTCCACGGGCCTGGCAGTTGGCTACACCTTC. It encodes CASSTGLAVGYTF.

The CDR3 loop is CASSPHTGGIEETQYF. The DNA for the CDR3 is TGTGCCAGCAGCCCACACACGGGGGGGATTGAAGAGACCCAGTACTTC. The rearrangement links TRBV6-6 to TRBJ2-5, with 8 nucleotides matching TRBD2. CDR3 length: 16 residues. Germline V gene data show CDR1 as MNHNY and CDR2 as SVGAGI (reference sequence). J gave up 3 bases and V 6 bases, and 12 bases lay outside the gene matches.